Listed below are T cell receptor beta chains from one sample, sequenced in a study of blood T cell repertoires in COVID-19. Assay: immunoSEQ multiplex PCR; the TCRdb copy retains only in-frame clones and omits some. The sample includes under 500,000 clones, approximately 90% of them seen just once. Sequences were obtained from peripheral blood. Every receptor here comes from a woman aged 30 to 39 with acute or convalescent COVID-19. The conserved cysteine and the conserved F or W are not part of the CDR3 here. Each record gives: J gene, V gene, CDR3 protein.

j_call: TRBJ2-7; v_call: TRBV5-6; cdr3_aa: ASRTRGAQTPFREQY
j_call: TRBJ1-2; v_call: TRBV5-4; cdr3_aa: ASSLGQGANYGYT
j_call: TRBJ2-3; v_call: TRBV27; cdr3_aa: ASSRPPPTSGDSHRADTQY
j_call: TRBJ2-7; v_call: TRBV5-4; cdr3_aa: ASSYAPAGGRDEQY
j_call: TRBJ1-4; v_call: TRBV28; cdr3_aa: ASRADSNEKLF
j_call: TRBJ2-7; v_call: TRBV5-1; cdr3_aa: ASSWRLAGGYEQY
j_call: TRBJ1-1; v_call: TRBV29-1; cdr3_aa: SVLPGSGRAEAF
j_call: TRBJ2-3; v_call: TRBV7-3; cdr3_aa: ASSLGLAGAQY
j_call: TRBJ2-3; v_call: TRBV27; cdr3_aa: ASRSPLRGTDTQY
j_call: TRBJ1-4; v_call: TRBV7-8; cdr3_aa: ASSFGQGPRDEKLF
j_call: TRBJ1-1; v_call: TRBV7-9; cdr3_aa: ASILTGENTEAF
j_call: TRBJ2-5; v_call: TRBV20-1; cdr3_aa: SASGLDGRRETQY
j_call: TRBJ2-3; v_call: TRBV6-6; cdr3_aa: ASSYEPALDTQY
j_call: TRBJ1-3; v_call: TRBV2; cdr3_aa: ARAGRDSGNTIY
j_call: TRBJ1-2; v_call: TRBV2; cdr3_aa: ASSLQRDGYT
j_call: TRBJ1-1; v_call: TRBV19; cdr3_aa: ASSKRQVRTEAF
j_call: TRBJ1-3; v_call: TRBV5-1; cdr3_aa: ASSVSYSGNTIY
j_call: TRBJ2-1; v_call: TRBV18; cdr3_aa: ASLMDRRDEQF
j_call: TRBJ1-6; v_call: TRBV28; cdr3_aa: ASSKPGTGRTQMAPLH
j_call: TRBJ2-1; v_call: TRBV27; cdr3_aa: ASTLGQGNNNEQF
j_call: TRBJ1-1; v_call: TRBV7-8; cdr3_aa: ASSPGGVGTEAF
j_call: TRBJ1-2; v_call: TRBV5-1; cdr3_aa: ASSEGANYGYT
j_call: TRBJ1-6; v_call: TRBV5-3; cdr3_aa: ARSSPDRDNSPLH
j_call: TRBJ2-1; v_call: TRBV4-1; cdr3_aa: ASSQDSRGVNEQF
j_call: TRBJ1-4; v_call: TRBV27; cdr3_aa: ASSPRPTFGEKLF
j_call: TRBJ2-3; v_call: TRBV18; cdr3_aa: ASSPPLSGGTDTQY
j_call: TRBJ2-7; v_call: TRBV5-6; cdr3_aa: ASSPGLTYEQY
j_call: TRBJ1-5; v_call: TRBV30; cdr3_aa: AWSVRDRENQPQH
j_call: TRBJ1-1; v_call: TRBV6-5; cdr3_aa: ASSYSGAYTEAF
j_call: TRBJ2-5; v_call: TRBV6-5; cdr3_aa: ANSYSWSLQETQY
j_call: TRBJ2-7; v_call: TRBV21-1; cdr3_aa: ASSKAGAHSYEQY
j_call: TRBJ1-1; v_call: TRBV9; cdr3_aa: ASSVWTGVNTEAF
j_call: TRBJ2-7; v_call: TRBV6-2/TRBV6-3; cdr3_aa: ASSSAGGTYEQY
j_call: TRBJ1-1; v_call: TRBV5-1; cdr3_aa: ASSLSPDLNSEAF
j_call: TRBJ2-3; v_call: TRBV11-3; cdr3_aa: ASSPGLAGGLAQY
j_call: TRBJ2-2; v_call: TRBV18; cdr3_aa: ASSPYQGANTGELF
j_call: TRBJ1-4; v_call: TRBV7-9; cdr3_aa: ASSPGRATNEKLF
j_call: TRBJ2-7; v_call: TRBV5-1; cdr3_aa: ASSLVIEGASEQY
j_call: TRBJ1-5; v_call: TRBV12-5; cdr3_aa: ASGLQGSNQPQH
j_call: TRBJ1-5; v_call: TRBV7-9; cdr3_aa: ASSSSGQPQH
j_call: TRBJ1-5; v_call: TRBV19; cdr3_aa: ASSMVTVNQPQH
j_call: TRBJ2-5; v_call: TRBV14; cdr3_aa: ASSLMRAEETQY
j_call: TRBJ1-6; v_call: TRBV7-8; cdr3_aa: ASSFLTGGESPLH
j_call: TRBJ2-7; v_call: TRBV18; cdr3_aa: ASSPSRLYEQY
j_call: TRBJ1-2; v_call: TRBV6-5; cdr3_aa: ASSYSGFDGYT
j_call: TRBJ2-3; v_call: TRBV11-2; cdr3_aa: ASSLAGGADTQY
j_call: TRBJ2-2; v_call: TRBV5-1; cdr3_aa: ASSIPTSGGRTGELF
j_call: TRBJ1-1; v_call: TRBV19; cdr3_aa: ASSMTGSGTEAF
j_call: TRBJ2-3; v_call: TRBV3-1/TRBV3-2; cdr3_aa: ASSQAAGGHGDTQY